The clone carrying this T cell receptor beta chain came up a few times. Its antigen is not known. The CDR3 is 14 residues long. Trimming left V 4 bases short and J 9 bases short, with 16 bases between. Germline V gene data show CDR1 as MGHRA and CDR2 as YSYEKL. The data were obtained in a study of T cell repertoires in cytomegalovirus infection. Turning to the study itself: Both a matching HLA type and CMV infection were indicated by public TCR beta signatures. Regarding the study as a whole: Within the response measured ex vivo, HLA-C-restricted CMV-specific TCR beta clonotypes were dominant.

A single record per CDR3 protein comes from TCRdb applying MiXCR to the reads. In the table there are 650,000 to 850,000 distinct CDR3 sequences, 29% of which are singletons. The sequencing here drew on cultured CD8+ T cells from PBMCs, taken from culture after CMV antigen stimulation. J is TRBJ1-5 and V is TRBV4-1, with D hard to call. The clonotype originates from a human donor in good health (CMV status not recorded). Some clones in this sample may be carry-over from other donors' samples. The CDR3 nucleotides are TGCGCCAGCAGCCCAATCCCCGACTTGGGGCCCCAGCATTTT. Protein: CASSPIPDLGPQHF.